These 24 T cell receptor beta chains share one sample of origin, sequenced in a study of blood T cell repertoires in COVID-19. Assay used: immunoSEQ multiplex PCR; TCRdb lists only in-frame clones, some missing. This sample has 300,000 to 500,000 clones, with around 89% found just once. The sample was PBMCs or T cells enriched from blood (not recorded which). Receptor source: a woman in her twenties or thirties with acute COVID-19.

The V call is TRBV4-2, the J call TRBJ1-1, with D uncertain. Germline V gives CDR1 LGHNA, CDR2 YNFKEQ. Trimming cost V 3 bases and J 0 bases, with 11 bases left between them. The CDR3 runs 15 residues. As DNA, the CDR3 is TGTGCCAGCAGCCAGGAGGAGGCTATGAACACTGAAGCTTTCTTT. It specifies CASSQEEAMNTEAFF.

This rearrangement joins TRBV3-1 (or the pseudogene TRBV3-2) to TRBJ1-5; D is possibly TRBD1 (5 bases). The CDR3 is 16 residues long. CDR1 is LGHDT, CDR2 YNNKEL, per germline (reference sequence). Trimming cost V 1 base and J 6 bases, with 16 bases left between them. This chain's CDR3 is CASSQGQGRLGQPQHF. In DNA form, the CDR3 reads TGTGCCAGCAGCCAAGGGCAGGGTAGGTTAGGTCAGCCCCAGCATTTT.

This sequence joins TRBV9 and TRBJ1-4; 11 nucleotides match TRBD1. The CDR3 is 15 residues long. Looked up from germline, CDR1 is SGDLS and CDR2 is YYNGEE. V shed 4 bases and J 7 bases; nucleotides not matched to a gene: 6. CDR3 sequence: CASSPGQGASEKLFF. CDR3 coding DNA: TGTGCCAGCAGCCCAGGACAGGGGGCTTCTGAAAAACTGTTTTTT.

This chain connects TRBV5-5 to TRBJ2-1, with TRBD1 matching 8 bases. Trimming removed 3 bases from V and 4 bases from J; junction bases left unmatched: 12. The CDR3 is 17 residues long. Germline V CDR1 and CDR2: SGHKS, YYEKEE (reference sequence). DNA for the CDR3: TGTGCCAGCAGCTCTGTAAGAGGGCAGGGGGCATACAATGAGCAGTTCTTC. Translation: CASSSVRGQGAYNEQFF.

The table lists this clone with a count of one. The chain carries TRBV15 and TRBJ2-5; possible D gene TRBD2, 5 bases. The CDR3 spans 13 residues. Deletions cut 0 bases from V and 9 bases from J, with 11 bases between. The germline gives CDR1 LNHNV, CDR2 YYDKDF (reference sequence). This CDR3 reads CATSRDLREPQYF. The CDR3 DNA follows: TGTGCCACCAGCAGAGATCTTAGGGAGCCCCAGTACTTC.

The J gene is TRBJ1-6, the V gene TRBV7-2; D is unresolved. Germline V gene lookup returns CDR1 SGHTA and CDR2 FQGNSA. Trimming shortened V by 4 bases and J by 10 bases, and 14 bases separated the two germline ends. This CDR3 has 14 amino acids. CDR3 nucleotides: TGTGCCAGCAGCTACAGAGGGCCGAGCTCACCCCTCCACTTT. This gives the protein CASSYRGPSSPLHF.

This chain uses TRBV28 with TRBJ1-1; D might be TRBD1 (6 bases). Germline-derived CDR1 and CDR2 are MDHEN and SYDVKM. The CDR3 contains 16 residues. Between the trimmed V and J ends, which lost 0 bases and 2 bases, there was a span of 13 bases. The CDR3 DNA is TGTGCCAGCAGTTTATGGTCCCAGGGGAGAAACACTGAAGCTTTCTTT. Its protein is CASSLWSQGRNTEAFF. The variable domain in full, with the rest retrieved from reference TRBV28 and TRBJ1-1, is DVKVTQSSRYLVKRTGEKVFLECVQDMDHENMFWYRQDPGLGLRLIYFSYDVKMKEKGDIPEGYSVSREKKERFSLILESASTNQTSMYLCASSLWSQGRNTEAFFGQGTRLTVV.

The chain joins TRBV5-6 to TRBJ1-1; TRBD1 matches at 7 bases. Germline CDR1 reads SGHDT; CDR2 reads YYEEEE. The CDR3 covers 14 residues. Trimming cost V 2 bases and J 2 bases; bases outside gene matches: 3. The CDR3 nucleotides are TGTGCCAGCAGCTTTGACAGGGTAAACACTGAAGCTTTCTTT. The encoded protein is CASSFDRVNTEAFF.

This chain connects TRBV7-9 to TRBJ2-7; TRBD2 might be the D (6 bases). The CDR3 contains 13 residues. The V gene lost 4 bases and the J gene lost 4 bases, with 11 bases spanning the gap. The germline V gene has CDR1 SEHNR and CDR2 FQNEAQ (reference sequence). CDR3 sequence: CASSSRGLYEQYF. CDR3 nucleotide sequence: TGTGCCAGCAGCTCGCGGGGACTTTACGAGCAGTACTTC.

This clone was observed once. The chain couples TRBV19 to TRBJ1-4; tentative D call: TRBD1 (5 bases). Germline V lookup: CDR1 LNHDA, CDR2 SQIVND (reference sequence). This CDR3 is built from 16 residues. V was trimmed by 6 bases and J by 0 bases, leaving 14 bases between them. This CDR3 reads CASSSRVSATNEKLFF. CDR3 coding DNA: TGTGCCAGTAGCTCCAGGGTGTCGGCAACTAATGAAAAACTGTTTTTT.

The chain couples TRBV27 to TRBJ2-1; D may be TRBD1 (6 bases). The CDR3 has 14 residues. Germline CDR1 reads MNHEY; CDR2 reads SMNVEV (reference sequence). Deletions cut 5 bases from V and 10 bases from J, with 18 bases between. CDR3 sequence reads: CASSAPTGPGEQFF. CDR3 in DNA: TGTGCCAGCAGTGCCCCGACAGGTCCAGGGGAGCAGTTCTTC.

V and J are TRBV28 and TRBJ2-7, with D uncertain. V shed 3 bases and J shed 5 bases, with 5 bases lying between them. The CDR3 has 11 amino acids. Per the germline V gene, CDR1 is MDHEN and CDR2 is SYDVKM. CDR3 loop: CASSLADEQYF. The CDR3, as DNA: TGTGCCAGCAGTTTGGCAGACGAGCAGTACTTC. Combining the CDR3 with reference TRBV28 and TRBJ2-7 gives the whole variable domain DVKVTQSSRYLVKRTGEKVFLECVQDMDHENMFWYRQDPGLGLRLIYFSYDVKMKEKGDIPEGYSVSREKKERFSLILESASTNQTSMYLCASSLADEQYFGPGTRLTVT.

This clone was counted between two and nine times. The rearrangement links TRBV24-1 to TRBJ1-4; D is uncertain. Germline CDR1 is KGHDR and CDR2 is SFDVKD. This CDR3 region has 12 residues. V was clipped by 7 bases and J by 8 bases, with 10 bases between them. This chain's CDR3 is CATSGNSEKLFF. CDR3 nucleotide sequence: TGTGCCACCAGCGGTAACAGCGAAAAACTGTTTTTT.

This clone occurred a few times. The chain couples TRBV23-1 to TRBJ1-1; D gene ambiguous. TRBV23-1 falls under the ORF class, with uncertain function. This CDR3 has 14 amino acids. Trimming removed 3 bases from V and 4 bases from J, with 12 bases in between. CDR3 bases: TGCGCCAGCAGTCAGCACGGGTGCGGCACTGAAGCTTTCTTT. It translates to CASSQHGCGTEAFF.

This clone appeared once. This rearrangement joins TRBV28 to TRBJ2-2, with D maybe TRBD2 (7 bases). The V and J ends lost 3 bases and 6 bases respectively, with 14 bases between them. Germline loops: CDR1 MDHEN, CDR2 SYDVKM. The CDR3 length is 15 residues. The CDR3 reads CASSLRAGGPGELFF. In nucleotides, the CDR3 is TGTGCCAGCAGTTTGAGGGCCGGGGGGCCCGGGGAGCTGTTTTTT.

The chain joins TRBV24-1 to TRBJ1-5; D is unclear. Trimming removed 2 bases from V and 3 bases from J, with 10 bases in between. Germline CDR1 reads KGHDR; CDR2 reads SFDVKD. The CDR3 totals 15 residues. DNA of the CDR3: TGTGCCACCAGTGATTCGTGGCAGGTCAATCAGCCCCAGCATTTT. Translation: CATSDSWQVNQPQHF.

This rearrangement joins TRBV7-9 to TRBJ2-5; TRBD2 agrees at 7 bases. This CDR3 is 15 amino acids long. Germline V gene data show CDR1 as SEHNR and CDR2 as FQNEAQ (reference sequence). The V gene end was trimmed by 1 base and the J gene end by 3 bases; junction bases not matched to a gene: 5. The CDR3 sequence: CASSLVPLAEETQYF. The CDR3 bases are TGTGCCAGCAGCTTAGTTCCGCTAGCGGAAGAGACCCAGTACTTC.

This clone was observed a few times. V gene TRBV9 combines with J gene TRBJ1-1; 7 nucleotides align to TRBD1. CDR3 length: 13 amino acids. The V gene end was trimmed by 3 bases and the J gene end by 1 base; junction bases not matched to a gene: 0. The germline CDR1 and CDR2 sequences are SGDLS and YYNGEE. DNA of the CDR3: TGTGCCAGCAGCGGACAGGGGAACACTGAAGCTTTCTTT. It codes for CASSGQGNTEAFF.

The rearrangement joins TRBV6-5 to TRBJ2-7, with a possible D match to TRBD2 (5 bases). Germline V CDR1 and CDR2: MNHEY, SVGAGI. CDR3 length: 13 residues. V dropped 6 bases and J dropped 3 bases, with 12 bases sitting between them. CDR3: CASRASSYYEQYF. The CDR3 DNA reads TGTGCCAGCAGAGCTAGCTCCTACTACGAGCAGTACTTC.

The chain employs TRBV7-8 and TRBJ2-7, with 11 positions matching TRBD1. The CDR3 is 18 residues long. CDR1 and CDR2 (germline): SGHVS, FQNEAQ. The ends lost 0 bases at V and 4 bases at J; junction bases unmatched: 11. The CDR3 protein is CASSLAESRDRGEYEQYF. Here the CDR3 DNA reads TGTGCCAGCAGCTTAGCGGAAAGCCGGGACAGGGGGGAATACGAGCAGTACTTC.

The rearrangement links TRBV2 to TRBJ1-5; D is unresolved. The CDR3 covers 14 residues. CDR1 is SNHLY and CDR2 is FYNNEI in the germline V gene. Trimming stripped 6 bases from V and 9 bases from J, with 18 bases between. This chain's CDR3 is CASSHPSGLGPQHF. The CDR3, as DNA: TGTGCCAGCAGCCACCCGTCCGGGTTGGGGCCCCAGCATTTT.

The chain carries TRBV3-1 (or the pseudogene TRBV3-2) and TRBJ1-3; 8 bases are a match to TRBD1. CDR1 and CDR2 (germline): LGHDT, YNNKEL (reference sequence). The CDR3 runs 16 residues. V shed 6 bases and J 4 bases; nucleotides not matched to a gene: 11. CDR3 sequence (DNA): TGTGCCAGCAGTGTAAACCCAGGGGGCAAGGGAAACACCATATATTTT. It is translated as CASSVNPGGKGNTIYF.

The CDR3 reads CASSPQGAATGELFF. CDR3 in DNA: TGCGCCAGCAGCCCACAGGGGGCAGCCACCGGGGAGCTGTTTTTT. The J gene is TRBJ2-2, the V gene TRBV5-1; TRBD1 matches 9 bases. Germline V lookup: CDR1 SGHRS, CDR2 YFSETQ. The CDR3 loop spans 15 amino acids. V trimming: 4 bases; J trimming: 4 bases; junction bases outside the gene matches: 5.

The J gene is TRBJ1-1, the V gene TRBV5-5; TRBD1 matches 7 bases. The V gene's germline CDR1 is SGHKS and CDR2 YYEKEE (reference sequence). J was trimmed by 4 bases and V by 2 bases; bases with no gene match: 2. The CDR3 totals 13 residues. This CDR3 is CASSFTGATEAFF. CDR3 nucleotide sequence: TGTGCCAGCAGCTTTACAGGGGCCACTGAAGCTTTCTTT.